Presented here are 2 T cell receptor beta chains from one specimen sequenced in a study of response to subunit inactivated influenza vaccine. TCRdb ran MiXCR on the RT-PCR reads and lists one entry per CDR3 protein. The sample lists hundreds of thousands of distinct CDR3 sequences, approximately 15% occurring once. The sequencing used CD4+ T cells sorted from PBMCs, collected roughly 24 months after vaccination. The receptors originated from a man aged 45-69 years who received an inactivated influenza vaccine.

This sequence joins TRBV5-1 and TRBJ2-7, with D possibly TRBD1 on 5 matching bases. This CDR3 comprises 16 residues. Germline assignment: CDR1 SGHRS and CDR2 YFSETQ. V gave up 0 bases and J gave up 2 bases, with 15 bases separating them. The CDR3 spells CASSLVMGPTPYEQYF. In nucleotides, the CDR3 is TGCGCCAGCAGCTTGGTAATGGGGCCCACACCCTACGAGCAGTACTTC.

The CDR3 is CASSGISYEQYF. The CDR3 DNA reads as TGTGCCAGCAGTGGCATCTCCTACGAGCAGTACTTC. V is TRBV6-1 and J is TRBJ2-7; D uncertain. The CDR3 consists of 12 residues. Trimming shortened V by 4 bases and J by 0 bases, and 4 bases separated the two germline ends. Germline CDR1 MNHNS, CDR2 SASEGT.